The rows below give T cell receptor beta chains drawn from one sample of a study of blood T cell repertoires in COVID-19. Sequencing used immunoSEQ multiplex PCR; TCRdb keeps in-frame clones, though not all of them. The repertoire consists of 130,000 to 150,000 clones, with 87% occurring once and the leading ten covering around 11%. Sequencing input: PBMCs or T cells enriched from blood (not recorded which). The source of these receptors is a man aged 55 to 70 who had recovered from COVID-19. CDR3s include the opening cysteine and the closing phenylalanine or tryptophan. A D gene is named only where the DNA matches it firmly. Some rows mark clone size as missing; the rest say once, few, many or name a class of expanded clone.

size: .
J: TRBJ2-1
D: TRBD2
V: TRBV29-1
CDR3: CSTAGTSGNNEQFF
DNA: TGCAGCACAGCCGGGACTAGCGGGAACAATGAGCAGTTCTTC

size: .
J: TRBJ2-1
D: TRBD2
V: TRBV5-4
CDR3: CASSYLLGAGGLNEQFF
DNA: TGTGCCAGCTCCTACCTTCTTGGGGCGGGGGGCCTCAATGAGCAGTTCTTC

size: .
J: TRBJ2-3
D: .
V: TRBV5-4
CDR3: CASSLQAGAHYTDTQYF
DNA: TGTGCCAGCAGCTTGCAGGCAGGGGCACATTACACAGATACGCAGTATTTT

size: .
J: TRBJ1-1
D: .
V: TRBV19
CDR3: CASSRGNTEAFF
DNA: TGTGCCAGTAGTAGAGGGAACACTGAAGCTTTCTTT

size: many
J: TRBJ1-3
D: .
V: TRBV6-5
CDR3: CASSEVGNTIYF
DNA: TGTGCCAGCAGCGAGGTCGGAAACACCATATATTTT

size: .
J: TRBJ1-5
D: .
V: TRBV28
CDR3: CASSSGINSNQPQHF
DNA: TGTGCCAGCAGTTCAGGTATTAATAGCAATCAGCCCCAGCATTTT

size: .
J: TRBJ2-4
D: .
V: TRBV18
CDR3: CASSPPQAKNIQYF
DNA: TGTGCCAGCTCACCACCGCAGGCCAAAAACATTCAGTACTTC

size: .
J: TRBJ2-7
D: TRBD1
V: TRBV2
CDR3: CASSEALQGGEQYF
DNA: TGTGCCAGCAGTGAAGCGCTACAGGGGGGCGAGCAGTACTTC

size: .
J: TRBJ2-7
D: TRBD2
V: TRBV10-3
CDR3: CATGGTSGASGSYEQYF
DNA: TGTGCCACCGGGGGGACTAGCGGGGCCTCGGGATCCTACGAGCAGTACTTC

size: .
J: TRBJ1-2
D: .
V: TRBV18
CDR3: CASSPLESPNYGYTF
DNA: TGTGCCAGCTCACCGCTAGAAAGCCCAAACTATGGCTACACCTTC

size: .
J: TRBJ2-5
D: TRBD2
V: TRBV5-8
CDR3: CASSLGGEQETQYF
DNA: TGTGCCAGCAGCCTGGGGGGGGAACAAGAGACCCAGTACTTC

size: .
J: TRBJ1-1
D: .
V: TRBV6-5
CDR3: CASSYSLGVATEAFF
DNA: TGTGCCAGCAGTTACTCGCTCGGGGTGGCGACTGAAGCTTTCTTT

size: .
J: TRBJ1-5
D: .
V: TRBV5-1
CDR3: CASSLDSGVDQPQHF
DNA: TGCGCCAGCAGCTTGGATTCGGGAGTGGATCAGCCCCAGCATTTT

size: .
J: TRBJ2-5
D: .
V: TRBV6-5
CDR3: CASIAWGTETQYF
DNA: TGTGCCAGCATCGCGTGGGGCACGGAGACCCAGTACTTC

size: .
J: TRBJ1-3
D: .
V: TRBV6-5
CDR3: CASTGQGNTIYF
DNA: TGTGCCAGCACCGGACAGGGAAACACCATATATTTT

size: .
J: TRBJ1-2
D: .
V: TRBV20-1
CDR3: CSASLRAANYGYTF
DNA: TGCAGTGCTAGTTTGAGGGCCGCTAACTATGGCTACACCTTC

size: few
J: TRBJ2-7
D: TRBD1
V: TRBV5-1
CDR3: CASSSTGAYEQYF
DNA: TGCGCCAGCAGCTCGACAGGGGCCTACGAGCAGTACTTC

size: once
J: TRBJ2-3
D: TRBD1
V: TRBV6-5
CDR3: CASSPRTGGPDTQYF
DNA: TGTGCCAGCTCCCCTCGGACAGGGGGACCAGATACGCAGTATTTT

size: once
J: TRBJ2-7
D: TRBD1
V: TRBV5-1
CDR3: CASSLVKGAGNEQYF
DNA: TGCGCCAGCAGCTTGGTGAAGGGGGCAGGGAACGAGCAGTACTTC

size: .
J: TRBJ2-3
D: TRBD2
V: TRBV9
CDR3: CASSVAPSGGTDTQYF
DNA: TGTGCCAGCAGCGTAGCCCCTAGCGGGGGCACAGATACGCAGTATTTT

size: .
J: TRBJ2-3
D: TRBD2
V: TRBV12-5
CDR3: CASGLVPRLAGGSDTQYF
DNA: TGTGCTAGTGGTTTGGTACCCAGACTAGCGGGGGGTTCGGATACGCAGTATTTT

size: .
J: TRBJ1-3
D: .
V: TRBV10-3
CDR3: CAISVSGTLRNTIYF
DNA: TGTGCCATCAGTGTCTCCGGGACATTGCGGAACACCATATATTTT